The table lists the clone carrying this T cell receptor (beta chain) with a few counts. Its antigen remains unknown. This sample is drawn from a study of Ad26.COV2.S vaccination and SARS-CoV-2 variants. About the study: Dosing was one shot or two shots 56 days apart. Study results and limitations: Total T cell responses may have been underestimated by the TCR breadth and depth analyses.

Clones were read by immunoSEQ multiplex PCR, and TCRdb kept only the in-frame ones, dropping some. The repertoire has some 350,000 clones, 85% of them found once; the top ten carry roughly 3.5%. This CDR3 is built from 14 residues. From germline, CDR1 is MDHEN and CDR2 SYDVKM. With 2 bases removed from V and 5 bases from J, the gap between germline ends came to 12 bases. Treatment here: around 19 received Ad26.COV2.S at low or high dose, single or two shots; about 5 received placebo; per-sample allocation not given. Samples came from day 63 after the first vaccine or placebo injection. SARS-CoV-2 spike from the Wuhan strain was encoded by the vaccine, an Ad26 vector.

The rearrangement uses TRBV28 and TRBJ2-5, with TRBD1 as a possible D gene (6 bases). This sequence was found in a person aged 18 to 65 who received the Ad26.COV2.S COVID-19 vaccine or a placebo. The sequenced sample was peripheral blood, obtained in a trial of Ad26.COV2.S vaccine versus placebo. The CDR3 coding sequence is TGTGCCAGCAGTTTAGGGTACAGGGCCGAGACCCAGTACTTC. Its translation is CASSLGYRAETQYF.